The 11 T cell receptor beta chains reported below all come from one sample, sequenced in a study of T cell repertoires in breast cancer (dated by TCRdb to the mid-2010s). Paired alpha-beta TCRs of CD8+ T cells were analyzed using an expanded emulsion RT-PCR method with primers for all TCR V genes. Library preparation used emulsion pairing. Instrument on record: Illumina MiSeq. A second nested PCR with blocking oligos suppressed unpaired genes, then a third nested PCR added Illumina adaptors and barcodes. The public sequencing data were trimmed at Q25 with fastp and processed into clonotypes with MiXCR by TCRdb, which kept only in-frame beta chains. Rows merge per CDR3 protein into single entries with the most common DNA and genes. Across this sample there are around 43,000 distinct CDR3 sequences, with roughly 42% seen only once. The ten largest account for around 60% of the sample. The sequenced sample consisted of CD8+ T cells. These receptors were taken from a pool of human donors with breast cancer or a healthy control (not recorded which).

This clonotype was seen more than once but under ten times. DNA of the CDR3: TGTGCCAGTAGGACTCAACAGAATAGCAATCAGCCCCAGCATTTT. Protein sequence: CASRTQQNSNQPQHF. The J gene is TRBJ1-5, the V gene TRBV19; D ambiguous. The CDR3 extends over 15 amino acids. V lost 6 bases to trimming and J lost 0 bases, with 12 bases between them. Per the germline V gene, CDR1 is LNHDA and CDR2 is SQIVND (reference sequence).

This clonotype appeared many times. The CDR3: CSARAGLNTQYF. CDR3 nucleotides: TGCAGTGCTAGGGCAGGCCTAAATACGCAGTATTTT. The chain recombines TRBV20-1 with TRBJ2-3; D uncertain. V lost 3 bases and J 7 bases, leaving 11 bases between the germline ends. In germline, CDR1 is DFQATT, CDR2 SNEGSKA (reference sequence). CDR3 length equals 12 residues.

The V gene is TRBV3-1, the J gene TRBJ1-2, with D perhaps matching TRBD1 (6 bases). Germline loops: CDR1 LGHDT, CDR2 YNNKEL (reference sequence). Trimming took 3 bases from V and 4 from J, leaving 18 bases between them. The CDR3 covers 16 residues. DNA for the CDR3: TGTGCCAGCAGCCACTATTCACAGGGACTGTCCTATGGCTACACCTTC. Its protein is CASSHYSQGLSYGYTF.

This clonotype showed up just a few times. This chain links TRBV12-3 or TRBV12-4 with TRBJ2-1; D is undetermined. This CDR3 is 12 amino acids long. V shed 3 bases and J shed 6 bases, with 6 bases lying between them. As DNA, the CDR3 is TGTGCCAGCAGTTTGAGGCCCAATGAGCAGTTCTTC. Amino acids: CASSLRPNEQFF.

This clonotype was recorded a few times. J is TRBJ2-7 and V is TRBV7-7; 7 positions agree with TRBD1. V dropped 5 bases and J dropped 0; count of bases not matched to a gene: 4. Germline lookup yields CDR1 SSHAT and CDR2 FNYEAQ (reference sequence). The CDR3 runs to 14 residues. The CDR3 reads CASSPTGNSYEQYF. For the CDR3, the DNA is TGTGCCAGCAGCCCGACAGGGAACTCCTACGAGCAGTACTTC.

This clonotype was recorded only once. The chain is built from TRBV7-3 and TRBJ2-7; D is undetermined. The germline V gene has CDR1 SGHTA and CDR2 FQGTGA. The CDR3 is made up of 14 amino acids. V was trimmed by 1 base and J by 7 bases, leaving 14 bases between them. CDR3 in DNA: TGTGCCAGCAGCTTAAGTTTACCGCCGAAAGAGCAGTACTTC. Its protein is CASSLSLPPKEQYF.

The J gene is TRBJ2-5, the V gene TRBV20-1; D is ambiguous. Trimming stripped 5 bases from V and 5 bases from J, with 12 bases between. Germline-derived CDR1 and CDR2 are DFQATT and SNEGSKA (reference sequence). The CDR3 extends over 12 amino acids. The CDR3 loop reads CSASLPGETQYF. Written as DNA, the CDR3 is TGCAGTGCTTCCTTACCCGGGGAGACCCAGTACTTC.

This clonotype was counted only a few times. This chain uses TRBV27 with TRBJ1-1, with D unresolved. This CDR3 has 13 residues. The germline V gene encodes CDR1 MNHEY and CDR2 SMNVEV (reference sequence). V lost 9 bases and J 5 bases, leaving 16 bases between the germline ends. CDR3 DNA sequence: TGTGCCAGTTCCGCGGGGTGGGAAACTGAAGCTTTCTTT. Residues: CASSAGWETEAFF.

The rearrangement joins TRBV9 to TRBJ1-2; the D gene is possibly TRBD1 (5 bases). Germline V gene lookup returns CDR1 SGDLS and CDR2 YYNGEE. CDR3 length: 14 residues. Trimming took off 2 bases at V and 8 bases at J, with 16 bases between the two ends. CDR3 sequence (DNA): TGTGCCAGCAGCGTGACCGACGGGGCTGAGGGCTACACCTTC. Translation: CASSVTDGAEGYTF.

This chain joins TRBV18 and TRBJ2-5, with TRBD1 identical over 7 bases. J gave up 4 bases and V 3 bases, and 8 bases lay outside the gene matches. The CDR3 runs 15 residues. Germline CDR1 reads KGHSH; CDR2 reads LQKENI. This CDR3 is CASSPMTGSVETQYF. The CDR3 DNA is TGTGCCAGCTCACCGATGACAGGGTCCGTAGAGACCCAGTACTTC.

The chain recombines TRBV20-1 with TRBJ1-6; 7 nucleotides agree with TRBD1. Losses at the gene ends were 0 bases for V and 5 bases for J; bases not matched to a gene: 10. The CDR3 loop spans 17 amino acids. Germline CDR1 is DFQATT and CDR2 is SNEGSKA (reference sequence). CDR3 protein: CSARDLKGTANNSPLHF. CDR3 in DNA: TGCAGTGCTAGAGATCTTAAGGGGACAGCCAATAATTCACCCCTCCACTTT.